The 21 T cell receptor beta chains given below trace back to one sample, sequenced in a study of blood T cell repertoires in COVID-19. Produced via immunoSEQ multiplex PCR; TCRdb's table is partial and in-frame only. The profile shows hundreds of thousands of clones, roughly 85% of them singletons. Sequencing was carried out using peripheral blood. The receptors stem from a woman between 18 and 29 years old with acute or convalescent COVID-19.

The sample holds one count of this clone. CDR3 residues: CASSGQGLTEAFF. The CDR3 region has the DNA TGTGCCAGCAGCGGACAGGGTCTCACTGAAGCTTTCTTT. This chain joins TRBV9 and TRBJ1-1; 7 nucleotides align to TRBD1. Trimming removed 3 bases from V and 4 bases from J; junction bases left unmatched: 3. The length of the CDR3 is 13 residues. In germline, CDR1 is SGDLS, CDR2 YYNGEE.

The chain joins TRBV7-9 to TRBJ2-3; D might be TRBD1 (5 bases). This CDR3 is 14 amino acids long. Trimming removed 1 base at V and 6 bases at J, with 11 bases between. Per germline, CDR1 SEHNR and CDR2 FQNEAQ (reference sequence). The CDR3 spells CASSLGTSQDTQYF. The CDR3 DNA reads as TGTGCCAGCAGCTTAGGGACAAGCCAGGATACGCAGTATTTT.

The chain combines TRBV19 with TRBJ1-5, with D unresolved. V dropped 1 base and J dropped 0 bases, with 7 bases sitting between them. Per the germline V gene, CDR1 is LNHDA and CDR2 is SQIVND (reference sequence). The length of the CDR3 is 15 residues. Here the CDR3 DNA reads TGTGCCAGTAGTATAGGGCTGAATAGCAATCAGCCCCAGCATTTT. Encoded protein: CASSIGLNSNQPQHF. Full variable domain (rest looked up from reference TRBV19 and TRBJ1-5): DGGITQSPKYLFRKEGQNVTLSCEQNLNHDAMYWYRQDPGQGLRLIYYSQIVNDFQKGDIAEGYSVSREKKESFPLTVTSAQKNPTAFYLCASSIGLNSNQPQHFGDGTRLSIL.

This chain connects TRBV4-2 to TRBJ1-3, with D tentatively TRBD1 (5 bases). The V gene's germline CDR1 is LGHNA and CDR2 YNFKEQ. The CDR3 is 17 residues long. Deletions cut 3 bases from V and 0 bases from J, with 15 bases between. The CDR3 protein is CASSHSGTGVSGNTIYF. The CDR3 DNA reads as TGTGCCAGCAGCCACTCGGGGACTGGGGTCTCTGGAAACACCATATATTTT.

The genes are TRBV28 and TRBJ2-5; TRBD1 matches 9 bases. Germline values: CDR1 MDHEN, CDR2 SYDVKM. CDR3 size: 15 residues. The V and J ends lost 6 bases and 2 bases, in that order; junction bases with no gene match: 7. The CDR3 sequence: CASRTGGGPQETQYF. CDR3 bases: TGTGCCAGCAGGACAGGGGGAGGACCTCAAGAGACCCAGTACTTC.

The chain joins TRBV7-9 to TRBJ2-1; perhaps TRBD2 as D (6 bases). Germline V gene sequence: CDR1 SEHNR, CDR2 FQNEAQ (reference sequence). V lost 5 bases and J lost 5, with 19 bases in between. The CDR3 is 16 amino acids. In DNA, the CDR3 is TGTGCCAGCAGCCAAGGGACTGTAAAATATAACAATGAGCAGTTCTTC. Amino acids: CASSQGTVKYNNEQFF.

This clone was seen only a few times. V usage is TRBV19 and J usage is TRBJ1-1; perhaps TRBD1 as D (5 bases). Germline V gene data show CDR1 as LNHDA and CDR2 as SQIVND (reference sequence). This CDR3 has 14 amino acids. Trimming pared 4 bases from V and 5 bases from J, leaving 14 bases between. CDR3 in amino acids: CASSTEQGFTEAFF. For the CDR3, the DNA is TGTGCCAGTAGTACCGAGCAGGGATTTACTGAAGCTTTCTTT.

The chain recombines TRBV7-9 with TRBJ1-1; D is unclear. CDR3 length equals 12 residues. The V end was cut by 2 bases, the J end by 2 bases, with 3 bases between. The germline V gene encodes CDR1 SEHNR and CDR2 FQNEAQ (reference sequence). The CDR3 DNA reads as TGTGCCAGCAGCTTATCAAACACTGAAGCTTTCTTT. It translates to CASSLSNTEAFF. Full variable domain (rest looked up from reference TRBV7-9 and TRBJ1-1): DTGVSQNPRHKITKRGQNVTFRCDPISEHNRLYWYRQTLGQGPEFLTYFQNEAQLEKSRLLSDRFSAERPKGSFSTLEIQRTEQGDSAMYLCASSLSNTEAFFGQGTRLTVV.

This clone was recorded only once. The V and J genes are TRBV2 and TRBJ1-1, with TRBD1 identical over 9 bases. CDR1 SNHLY and CDR2 FYNNEI come from the germline V gene. J was trimmed by 5 bases and V by 6 bases; bases with no gene match: 10. This CDR3 comprises 15 residues. The chain's CDR3 is CASRRTGGAETEAFF. The CDR3 bases are TGTGCCAGCAGGAGAACAGGGGGCGCAGAAACTGAAGCTTTCTTT.

V is TRBV30 and J is TRBJ1-6; D not certain. Germline assignment: CDR1 GTSNPN and CDR2 SVGIG (reference sequence). There are 13 residues in the CDR3. Trimming removed 3 bases from V and 9 bases from J, with 12 bases in between. The CDR3 DNA reads as TGTGCCTGGAGGGACTACTTAACTTCACCCCTCCACTTT. Its translation: CAWRDYLTSPLHF.

The chain is built from TRBV6-5 and TRBJ2-2; 10 bases agree with TRBD2. There are 16 residues in the CDR3. Trimming removed 0 bases from V and 8 bases from J; junction bases left unmatched: 6. Germline lookup yields CDR1 MNHEY and CDR2 SVGAGI. The CDR3 reads CASSYSAGGRSGELFF. CDR3 DNA sequence: TGTGCCAGCAGTTACTCAGCGGGAGGGAGATCGGGGGAGCTGTTTTTT.

The chain is built from TRBV6-5 and TRBJ1-3; D remains ambiguous. V was trimmed by 8 bases and J by 0 bases, leaving 11 bases between them. The CDR3 spans 14 residues. Germline CDR1 MNHEY, CDR2 SVGAGI. The CDR3 DNA sequence: TGTGCCAGCGATGACGGGAACTCTGGAAACACCATATATTTT. It specifies CASDDGNSGNTIYF.

The chain is built from TRBV18 and TRBJ1-6, with TRBD1 matching 7 bases. The CDR3 has 15 amino acids. CDR1 is KGHSH and CDR2 is LQKENI in the germline V gene. V lost 3 bases, J lost 4 bases, and 3 bases stayed unmatched. CDR3 nucleotide sequence: TGTGCCAGCTCACCCGGGACAGCTTATAATTCACCCCTCCACTTT. Its protein is CASSPGTAYNSPLHF. Together with reference TRBV18 and TRBJ1-6, the CDR3 gives the full variable domain: NAGVMQNPRHLVRRRGQEARLRCSPMKGHSHVYWYRQLPEEGLKFMVYLQKENIIDESGMPKERFSAEFPKEGPSILRIQQVVRGDSAAYFCASSPGTAYNSPLHFGNGTRLTVT.

This sequence joins TRBV6-5 and TRBJ1-5; TRBD1 is a possible D gene (6 bases). The CDR3 runs to 13 residues. Trimming took 10 bases from V and 5 from J, leaving 15 bases between them. Germline loops: CDR1 MNHEY, CDR2 SVGAGI. CDR3 residues: CATGRDIDQPQHF. The CDR3 nucleotides are TGTGCCACCGGTCGGGACATAGATCAGCCCCAGCATTTT.

The V call is TRBV10-1, the J call TRBJ2-7; D is possibly TRBD1 (5 bases). The ends were cut back, 3 bases at V and 0 bases at J, with 12 bases in the middle. The germline V gene has CDR1 WNHNN and CDR2 SYGVQD (reference sequence). There are 15 residues in the CDR3. CDR3 DNA sequence: TGCGCCAGCAGTGATAGACAGCTCAGCTCCTACGAGCAGTACTTC. Translating it yields CASSDRQLSSYEQYF.

The rearrangement links TRBV6-6 to TRBJ1-2, with D unresolved. V was pared by 6 bases and J by 6 bases, with 8 bases between. CDR3 length equals 11 residues. In germline, CDR1 is MNHNY, CDR2 SVGAGI (reference sequence). DNA for the CDR3: TGTGCCAGCAGGATCGGGGATGGCTACACCTTC. Its protein is CASRIGDGYTF.

The rearrangement links TRBV4-1 to TRBJ1-2, with D tentatively TRBD1 (5 bases). CDR1 is MGHRA and CDR2 is YSYEKL in the germline V gene. The CDR3 covers 13 residues. V gave up 1 base and J gave up 8 bases, with 11 bases separating them. Written as DNA, the CDR3 is TGCGCCAGCAGCCAAGTGGCGGGGCTCGGCTACACCTTC. Its protein product is CASSQVAGLGYTF.

The rearrangement links TRBV25-1 to TRBJ2-2, with TRBD1 matching over 9 bases. The CDR3 is 14 amino acids. V gave up 3 bases and J gave up 6 bases; unmatched junction bases: 2. The germline CDR1 and CDR2 sequences are MGHDK and SYGVNS. The chain's CDR3 is CASSDRQGAGELFF. CDR3 nucleotide sequence: TGTGCCAGCAGTGATCGACAGGGGGCCGGGGAGCTGTTTTTT. Complete variable domain (other parts from reference TRBV25-1 and TRBJ2-2): EADIYQTPRYLVIGTGKKITLECSQTMGHDKMYWYQQDPGMELHLIHYSYGVNSTEKGDLSSESTVSRIRTEHFPLTLESARPSHTSQYLCASSDRQGAGELFFGEGSRLTVL.

The chain has TRBV6-6 and TRBJ2-7, with TRBD1 matching over 8 bases. This CDR3 region has 13 residues. Germline values: CDR1 MNHNY, CDR2 SVGAGI (reference sequence). The trim removed 2 bases at V and 7 bases at J, leaving 4 bases unmatched. CDR3: CASSYQGAREQYF. The CDR3 coding sequence is TGTGCCAGCAGTTACCAGGGGGCGCGAGAGCAGTACTTC.

The gene calls are TRBV28 and TRBJ2-7; 8 nucleotides line up with TRBD1. This CDR3 region has 16 residues. V gave up 3 bases and J gave up 7 bases; unmatched junction bases: 14. CDR1 is MDHEN and CDR2 is SYDVKM in the germline V gene. CDR3 region: CASSLSGQGAFYEQYF. CDR3 DNA: TGTGCCAGCAGTTTGAGTGGCCAGGGGGCTTTCTATGAGCAGTACTTC.

The chain uses TRBV2 and TRBJ2-5, with D possibly being TRBD2 (5 bases). CDR3 size: 13 residues. The V gene's germline CDR1 is SNHLY and CDR2 FYNNEI. V gave up 5 bases and J gave up 5 bases, with 12 bases separating them. In nucleotides, the CDR3 is TGTGCCAGCAGTCGGGCTAGCCCGGAGACCCAGTACTTC. Translated, it gives CASSRASPETQYF.